This T cell receptor (beta chain) was identified in a study of cytomegalovirus exposure and HLA in healthy donors. CDR3 size: 18 residues. Germline V gives CDR1 MGHRA, CDR2 YSYEKL. Trimming stripped 4 bases from V and 0 bases from J, with 19 bases between. This clone was picked up one time. Researchers ran the PCR with 60 Vbeta and 13 Jbeta primers. Generated by immunoSEQ multiplex PCR, the TCRdb table keeps only in-frame clones and is missing some. The sample consists of approximately 150,000 clones, under 75% of them appearing once. The sample taken for sequencing was PBMCs. This clonotype was obtained from a woman aged 55-69 years in good health and CMV-seropositive. The gene calls are TRBV4-1 and TRBJ2-1; D perhaps matches TRBD2 (5 bases). CDR3 bases: TGCGCCAGCAGCCCCTACGTTAGCGACCACCCCTCCTACAATGAGCAGTTCTTC. It specifies CASSPYVSDHPSYNEQFF.